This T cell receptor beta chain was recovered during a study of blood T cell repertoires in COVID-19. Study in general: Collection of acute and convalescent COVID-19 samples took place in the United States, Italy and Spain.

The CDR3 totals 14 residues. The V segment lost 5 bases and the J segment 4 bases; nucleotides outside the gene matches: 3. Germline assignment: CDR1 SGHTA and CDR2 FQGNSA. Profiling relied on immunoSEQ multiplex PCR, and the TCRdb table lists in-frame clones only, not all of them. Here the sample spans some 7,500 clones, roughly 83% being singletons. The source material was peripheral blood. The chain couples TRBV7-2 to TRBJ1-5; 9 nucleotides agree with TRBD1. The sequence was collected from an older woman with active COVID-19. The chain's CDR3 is CASSQGQGNQPQHF. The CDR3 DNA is TGTGCCAGCAGCCAGGGACAGGGTAATCAGCCCCAGCATTTT.